The 13 T cell receptor beta chains below all came from one sample that was sequenced in a study of blood T cell repertoires in COVID-19. The table came from immunoSEQ multiplex PCR; TCRdb's copy has only in-frame clones and leaves some out. The sample includes more than 150,000 clones, approximately 81% of them seen just once. Sequencing input: peripheral blood. The receptors originated from a man aged 18 to 30 with active or convalescent COVID-19.

This chain joins TRBV27 and TRBJ2-7; 14 nucleotides match TRBD2. CDR3 length: 18 residues. The J segment lost 5 bases and the V segment lost 7 bases, leaving 16 bases of the junction unmatched. Germline CDR1 and CDR2: MNHEY and SMNVEV (reference sequence). The CDR3 nucleotides read TGTGCCAGCAACCCACCCCCGGGACTAGCGGGAGATCCGGACGAGCAGTACTTC. Encoded protein: CASNPPPGLAGDPDEQYF.

This clone was observed a single time. The genes are TRBV2 and TRBJ1-5, with 10 bases matching TRBD1. The CDR3 totals 16 residues. The germline V gene encodes CDR1 SNHLY and CDR2 FYNNEI. V trimming: 8 bases; J trimming: 5 bases; junction bases outside the gene matches: 12. This chain's CDR3 is CASRTGGSAGDQPQHF. For the CDR3, the DNA is TGTGCCAGCCGGACAGGGGGGTCGGCTGGCGATCAGCCCCAGCATTTT.

This clone appeared once. The V gene is TRBV9, the J gene TRBJ2-1; 14 bases match TRBD2. V lost 4 bases to trimming and J lost 9 bases; unmatched junction nucleotides: 12. Germline-derived CDR1 and CDR2 are SGDLS and YYNGEE. This CDR3 is 17 amino acids long. The CDR3 sequence: CASSPTPGTSGSGEQFF. The CDR3 bases are TGTGCCAGCAGCCCGACACCCGGGACTAGCGGGAGTGGTGAGCAGTTCTTC.

V gene TRBV19 combines with J gene TRBJ2-7; D is unclear. CDR3 size: 13 residues. CDR1 and CDR2 from the germline V gene are LNHDA and SQIVND (reference sequence). Deletions cut 1 base from V and 4 bases from J, with 8 bases between. CDR3 residues: CASSIVILYEQYF. As DNA, the CDR3 is TGTGCCAGTAGTATAGTAATCCTTTACGAGCAGTACTTC.

The chain is built from TRBV19 and TRBJ1-6; D might be TRBD1 (5 bases). There are 14 residues in the CDR3. CDR1 and CDR2 from the germline V gene are LNHDA and SQIVND (reference sequence). The germline V and J ends were trimmed by 4 bases and 9 bases, with 13 bases remaining between them. In DNA form, the CDR3 reads TGTGCCAGTAGTACCCAGGGAATTGGTTCACCCCTCCACTTT. It specifies CASSTQGIGSPLHF. The full variable domain, in which reference TRBV19 and TRBJ1-6 provide the parts outside the CDR3, is DGGITQSPKYLFRKEGQNVTLSCEQNLNHDAMYWYRQDPGQGLRLIYYSQIVNDFQKGDIAEGYSVSREKKESFPLTVTSAQKNPTAFYLCASSTQGIGSPLHFGNGTRLTVT.

This clone was seen once. The chain links TRBV28 to TRBJ1-5; 8 nucleotides line up with TRBD1. Germline V gives CDR1 MDHEN, CDR2 SYDVKM. This CDR3 comprises 17 residues. Trimming at V came to 5 bases and at J to 0 bases, leaving 9 bases not matched to a gene. This chain's CDR3 is CASSVTGALDSNQPQHF. For the CDR3, the DNA is TGTGCCAGCAGTGTGACAGGGGCCCTTGATAGCAATCAGCCCCAGCATTTT.

J is TRBJ1-2 and V is TRBV4-1; TRBD1 matches at 8 bases. This CDR3 is 15 amino acids long. V shed 3 bases, J shed 8 bases, and the junction held 11 bases outside the gene matches. Germline CDR1 is MGHRA and CDR2 is YSYEKL. The CDR3 DNA follows: TGCGCCAGCAGCCATCTAGGGCAGGGGGCGTGGGGCTACACCTTC. This gives the protein CASSHLGQGAWGYTF.

The chain uses TRBV10-3 and TRBJ2-1; D is possibly TRBD2 (5 bases). V dropped 5 bases and J dropped 6 bases, with 11 bases sitting between them. The CDR3 runs 13 residues. Germline loops: CDR1 ENHRY, CDR2 SYGVKD. As DNA, the CDR3 is TGTGCCATCAGTCAGGACTCCGGCAATGAGCAGTTCTTC. This translates into CAISQDSGNEQFF.

J is TRBJ2-3 and V is TRBV7-9; D gene uncertain. V lost 0 bases and J 5 bases, leaving 9 bases between the germline ends. This CDR3 is built from 14 residues. The germline CDR1 and CDR2 sequences are SEHNR and FQNEAQ (reference sequence). CDR3 nucleotides: TGTGCCAGCAGCTTAGCAGGAGTTGGAGATACGCAGTATTTT. It encodes CASSLAGVGDTQYF.

V and J are TRBV5-1 and TRBJ2-6; 7 nucleotides align to TRBD1. J was trimmed by 0 bases and V by 6 bases; bases with no gene match: 6. This CDR3 comprises 16 residues. Per the germline V gene, CDR1 is SGHRS and CDR2 is YFSETQ. The CDR3 DNA sequence: TGCGCCAGCACTTGGGACAGCCGCTCTGGGGCCAACGTCCTGACTTTC. Encoded protein: CASTWDSRSGANVLTF. Filled out from reference TRBV5-1 and TRBJ2-6, the complete variable domain reads KAGVTQTPRYLIKTRGQQVTLSCSPISGHRSVSWYQQTPGQGLQFLFEYFSETQRNKGNFPGRFSGRQFSNSRSEMNVSTLELGDSALYLCASTWDSRSGANVLTFGAGSRLTVL.

This clone was seen more than once but under ten times. The CDR3 spells CASSRLPPGHLYGYTF. As DNA, the CDR3 is TGTGCCAGCAGTAGATTACCTCCGGGACACCTCTATGGCTACACCTTC. The J gene is TRBJ1-2, the V gene TRBV6-2 or TRBV6-3; weak D call: TRBD1 (6 bases). The CDR3 covers 16 residues. Per the germline V gene, CDR1 is MNHEY and CDR2 is SVGEGT. V lost 5 bases, J lost 4 bases, and 20 bases lay in between.

This chain joins TRBV7-2 and TRBJ1-2; 9 bases agree with TRBD1. The CDR3 is 16 amino acids. V was clipped by 0 bases and J by 5 bases; unmatched bases: 7. Germline CDR1 is SGHTA and CDR2 is FQGNSA. DNA for the CDR3: TGTGCCAGCAGCTTAGCTGGACAGGGGTCGTCTTATGGCTACACCTTC. It is translated as CASSLAGQGSSYGYTF.

This clone was counted a few times. The chain uses TRBV19 and TRBJ1-2; weak D call: TRBD1 (6 bases). The germline V gene has CDR1 LNHDA and CDR2 SQIVND (reference sequence). Trimming cost V 3 bases and J 4 bases, with 21 bases left between them. The CDR3 is 17 amino acids. The CDR3 DNA reads as TGTGCCAGTAGTATCTTGGGCTCAGGGGCACTTGGCTATGGCTACACCTTC. It translates to CASSILGSGALGYGYTF.